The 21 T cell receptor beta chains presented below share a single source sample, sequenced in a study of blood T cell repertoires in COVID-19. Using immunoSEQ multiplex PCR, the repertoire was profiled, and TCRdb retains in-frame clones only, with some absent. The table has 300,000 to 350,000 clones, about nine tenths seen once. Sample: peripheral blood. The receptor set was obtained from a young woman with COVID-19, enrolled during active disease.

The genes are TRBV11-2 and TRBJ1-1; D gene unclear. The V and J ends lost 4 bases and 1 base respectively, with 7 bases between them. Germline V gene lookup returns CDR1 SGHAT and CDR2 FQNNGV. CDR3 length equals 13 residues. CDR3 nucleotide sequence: TGTGCCAGCAGCTCCGAGAGGAACACTGAAGCTTTCTTT. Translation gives CASSSERNTEAFF.

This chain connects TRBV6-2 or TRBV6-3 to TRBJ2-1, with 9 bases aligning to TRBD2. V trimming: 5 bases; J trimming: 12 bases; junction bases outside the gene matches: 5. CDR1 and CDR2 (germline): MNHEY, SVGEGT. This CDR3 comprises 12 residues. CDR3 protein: CASSRTSDAQFF. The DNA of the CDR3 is TGTGCCAGCAGTCGGACTAGCGATGCGCAGTTCTTC.

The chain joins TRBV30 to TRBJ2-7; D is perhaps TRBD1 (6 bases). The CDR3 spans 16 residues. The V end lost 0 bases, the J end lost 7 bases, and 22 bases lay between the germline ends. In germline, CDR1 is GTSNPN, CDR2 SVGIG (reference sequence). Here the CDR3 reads CAWSVRADRKVGEQYF. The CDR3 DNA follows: TGTGCCTGGAGTGTACGGGCGGACAGAAAGGTGGGAGAGCAGTACTTC.

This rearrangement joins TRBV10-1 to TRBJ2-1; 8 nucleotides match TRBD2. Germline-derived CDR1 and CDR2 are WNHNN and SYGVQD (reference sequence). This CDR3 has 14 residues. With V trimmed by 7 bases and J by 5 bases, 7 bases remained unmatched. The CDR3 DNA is TGCGCCAGCATCAGACTAGCGAATAACAATGAGCAGTTCTTC. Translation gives CASIRLANNNEQFF.

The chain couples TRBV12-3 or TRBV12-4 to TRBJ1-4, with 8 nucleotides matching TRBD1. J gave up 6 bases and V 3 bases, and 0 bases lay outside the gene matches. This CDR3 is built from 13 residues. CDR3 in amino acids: CASSLDRDEKLFF. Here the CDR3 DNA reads TGTGCCAGCAGTTTGGACAGGGATGAAAAACTGTTTTTT.

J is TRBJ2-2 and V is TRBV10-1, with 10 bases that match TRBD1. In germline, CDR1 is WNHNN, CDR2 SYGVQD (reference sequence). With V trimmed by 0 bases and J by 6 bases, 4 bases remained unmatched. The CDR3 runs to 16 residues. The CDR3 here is CASSESTTGGPGELFF. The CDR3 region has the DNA TGCGCCAGCAGTGAGTCGACGACAGGGGGCCCCGGGGAGCTGTTTTTT.

The CDR3 nucleotides are TGTGCCAGCTCACCAACGGGGGACTATCAGCCCCAGCATTTT. Encoded protein: CASSPTGDYQPQHF. The chain joins TRBV18 to TRBJ1-5; possible D gene TRBD1, 5 bases. V lost 2 bases to trimming and J lost 5 bases, with 10 bases between them. Germline CDR1 and CDR2: KGHSH and LQKENI. The CDR3 sequence is 14 residues long.

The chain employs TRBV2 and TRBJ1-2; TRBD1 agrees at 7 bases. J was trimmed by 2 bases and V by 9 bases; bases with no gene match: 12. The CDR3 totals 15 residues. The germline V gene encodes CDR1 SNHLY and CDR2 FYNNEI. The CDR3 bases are TGTGCCAGTAAAAGGGGGACAGCGGACAACTATGGCTACACCTTC. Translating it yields CASKRGTADNYGYTF.

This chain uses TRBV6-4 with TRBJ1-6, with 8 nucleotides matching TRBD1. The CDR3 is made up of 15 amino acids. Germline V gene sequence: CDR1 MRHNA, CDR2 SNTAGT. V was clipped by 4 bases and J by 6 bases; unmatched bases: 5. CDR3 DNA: TGTGCCAGCAGTGTACAGGGGGGCGCTAATTCACCCCTCCACTTT. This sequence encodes CASSVQGGANSPLHF.

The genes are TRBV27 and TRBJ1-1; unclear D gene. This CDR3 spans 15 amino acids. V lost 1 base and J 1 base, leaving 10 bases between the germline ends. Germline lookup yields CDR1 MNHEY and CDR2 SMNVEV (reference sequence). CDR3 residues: CASSLLADSNTEAFF. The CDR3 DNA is TGTGCCAGCAGTTTATTGGCCGATTCGAACACTGAAGCTTTCTTT.

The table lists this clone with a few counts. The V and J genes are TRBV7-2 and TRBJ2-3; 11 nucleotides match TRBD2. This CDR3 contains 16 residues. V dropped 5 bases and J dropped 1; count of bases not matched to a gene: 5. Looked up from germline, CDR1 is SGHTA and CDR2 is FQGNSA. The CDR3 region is CASSLLTSGGTDTQYF. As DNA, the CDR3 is TGTGCCAGCAGCCTCCTGACTAGCGGGGGCACAGATACGCAGTATTTT.

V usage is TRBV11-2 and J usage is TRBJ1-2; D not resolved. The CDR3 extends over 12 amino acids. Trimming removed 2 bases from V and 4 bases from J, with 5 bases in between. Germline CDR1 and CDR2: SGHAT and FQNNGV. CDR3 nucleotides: TGTGCCAGCAGCTTAAGCGGCTATGGCTACACCTTC. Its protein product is CASSLSGYGYTF. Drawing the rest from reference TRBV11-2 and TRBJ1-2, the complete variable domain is EAGVAQSPRYKIIEKRQSVAFWCNPISGHATLYWYQQILGQGPKLLIQFQNNGVVDDSQLPKDRFSAERLKGVDSTLKIQPAKLEDSAVYLCASSLSGYGYTFGSGTRLTVV.

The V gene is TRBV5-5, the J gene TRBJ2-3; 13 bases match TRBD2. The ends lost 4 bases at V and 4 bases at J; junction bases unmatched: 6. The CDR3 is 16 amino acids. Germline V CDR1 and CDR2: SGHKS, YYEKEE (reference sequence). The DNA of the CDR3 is TGTGCCAGCAGCCGGACTAGCGGGAGATTATCAGATACGCAGTATTTT. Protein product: CASSRTSGRLSDTQYF.

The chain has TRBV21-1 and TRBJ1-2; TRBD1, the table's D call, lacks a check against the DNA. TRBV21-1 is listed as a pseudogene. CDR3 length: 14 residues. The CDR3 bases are TGTGCCAGCAGCATAAACAGGGGGCTCTATGGCTACACCTTC. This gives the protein CASSINRGLYGYTF.

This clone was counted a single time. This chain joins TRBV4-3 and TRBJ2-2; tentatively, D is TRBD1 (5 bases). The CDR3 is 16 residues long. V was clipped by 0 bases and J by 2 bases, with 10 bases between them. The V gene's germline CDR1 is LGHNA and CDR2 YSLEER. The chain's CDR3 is CASSQDEGHNTGELFF. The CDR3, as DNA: TGCGCCAGCAGCCAAGATGAAGGACATAACACCGGGGAGCTGTTTTTT.

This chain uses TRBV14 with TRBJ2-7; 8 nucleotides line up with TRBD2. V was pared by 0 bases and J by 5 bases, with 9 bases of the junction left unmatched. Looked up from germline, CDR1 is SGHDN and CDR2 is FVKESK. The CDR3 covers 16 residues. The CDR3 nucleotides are TGTGCCAGCAGCCAAGATCCGGACGGGAGGGCCCACGAGCAGTACTTC. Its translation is CASSQDPDGRAHEQYF.

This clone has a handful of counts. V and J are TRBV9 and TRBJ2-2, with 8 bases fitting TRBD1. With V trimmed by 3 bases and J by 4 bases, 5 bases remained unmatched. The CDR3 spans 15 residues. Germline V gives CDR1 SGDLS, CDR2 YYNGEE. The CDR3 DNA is TGTGCCAGCAGCGATCTAGACAGGGGCACCGGGGAGCTGTTTTTT. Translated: CASSDLDRGTGELFF. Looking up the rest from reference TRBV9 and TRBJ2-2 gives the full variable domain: DSGVTQTPKHLITATGQRVTLRCSPRSGDLSVYWYQQSLDQGLQFLIQYYNGEERAKGNILERFSAQQFPDLHSELNLSSLELGDSALYFCASSDLDRGTGELFFGEGSRLTVL.

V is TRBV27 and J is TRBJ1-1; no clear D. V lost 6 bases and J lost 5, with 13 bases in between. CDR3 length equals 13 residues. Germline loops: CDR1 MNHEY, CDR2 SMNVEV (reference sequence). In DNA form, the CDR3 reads TGTGCCAGCAGCCGTGGAGCGGGAACTGAAGCTTTCTTT. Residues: CASSRGAGTEAFF.

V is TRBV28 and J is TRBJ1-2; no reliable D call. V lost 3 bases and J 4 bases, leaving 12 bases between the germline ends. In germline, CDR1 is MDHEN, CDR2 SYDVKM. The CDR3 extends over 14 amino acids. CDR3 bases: TGTGCCAGCAGTTTTAGGACTTACCTCTATGGCTACACCTTC. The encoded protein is CASSFRTYLYGYTF.

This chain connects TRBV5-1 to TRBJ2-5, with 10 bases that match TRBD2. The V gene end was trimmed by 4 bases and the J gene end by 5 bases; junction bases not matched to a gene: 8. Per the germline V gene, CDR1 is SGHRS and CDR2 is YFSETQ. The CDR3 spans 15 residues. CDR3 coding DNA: TGCGCCAGCAGCCTGGGACTAGCGCAAACGGAGACCCAGTACTTC. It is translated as CASSLGLAQTETQYF.

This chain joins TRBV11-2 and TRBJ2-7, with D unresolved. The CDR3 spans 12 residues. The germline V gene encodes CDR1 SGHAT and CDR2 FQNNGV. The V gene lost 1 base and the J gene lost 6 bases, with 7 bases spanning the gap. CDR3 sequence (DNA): TGTGCCAGCAGCTTAGGAACGGTCGAGCAGTACTTC. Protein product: CASSLGTVEQYF.